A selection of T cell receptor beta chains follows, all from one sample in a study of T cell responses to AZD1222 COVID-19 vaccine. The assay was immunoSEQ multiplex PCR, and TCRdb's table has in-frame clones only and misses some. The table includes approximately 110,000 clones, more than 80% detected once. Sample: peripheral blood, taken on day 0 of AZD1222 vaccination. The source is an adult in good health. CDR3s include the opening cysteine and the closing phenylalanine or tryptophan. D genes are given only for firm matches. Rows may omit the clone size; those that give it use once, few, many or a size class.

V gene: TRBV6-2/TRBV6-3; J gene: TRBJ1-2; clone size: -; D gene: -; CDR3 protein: CASSSRWGRADYGYTF; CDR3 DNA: TGTGCCAGCAGCTCCAGGTGGGGCAGGGCTGACTATGGCTACACCTTC
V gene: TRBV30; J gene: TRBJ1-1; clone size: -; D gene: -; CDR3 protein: CAWSDLNTEAFF; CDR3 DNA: TGTGCCTGGAGTGACCTGAACACTGAAGCTTTCTTT
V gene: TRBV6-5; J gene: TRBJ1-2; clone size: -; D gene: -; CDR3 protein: CASVDGRNGYTF; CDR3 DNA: TGTGCCAGCGTAGACGGGAGGAATGGCTACACCTTC
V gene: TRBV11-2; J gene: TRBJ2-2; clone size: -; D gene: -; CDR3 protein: CASSFQGAGELFF; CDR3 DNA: TGTGCCAGCAGCTTCCAGGGAGCCGGGGAGCTGTTTTTT
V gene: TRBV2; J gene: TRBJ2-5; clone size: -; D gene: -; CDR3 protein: CASKDEETQYF; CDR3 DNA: TGTGCCAGCAAAGACGAAGAGACCCAGTACTTC
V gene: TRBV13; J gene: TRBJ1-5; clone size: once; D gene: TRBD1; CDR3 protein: CASSLGGTGLDQPQHF; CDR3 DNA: TGTGCCAGCAGCTTAGGCGGGACAGGACTCGATCAGCCCCAGCATTTT
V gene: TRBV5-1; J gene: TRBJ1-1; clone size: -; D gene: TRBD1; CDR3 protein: CASSERQGRSSSTEAFF; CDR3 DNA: TGCGCCAGCAGCGAACGACAGGGCCGTTCGAGTAGTACTGAAGCTTTCTTT
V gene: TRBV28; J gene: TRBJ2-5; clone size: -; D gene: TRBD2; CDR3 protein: CASSPGLAGVGETQYF; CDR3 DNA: TGTGCCAGCAGTCCTGGACTAGCGGGAGTCGGAGAGACCCAGTACTTC
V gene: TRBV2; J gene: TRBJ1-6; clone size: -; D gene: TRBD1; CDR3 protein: CASRGGTGVYNSPLHF; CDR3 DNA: TGTGCCAGCAGGGGAGGGACAGGGGTCTATAATTCACCCCTCCACTTT
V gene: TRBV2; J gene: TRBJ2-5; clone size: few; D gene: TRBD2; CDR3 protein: CASSRWSGDQETQYF; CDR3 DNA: TGTGCCAGCAGTCGGTGGAGCGGGGACCAAGAGACCCAGTACTTC
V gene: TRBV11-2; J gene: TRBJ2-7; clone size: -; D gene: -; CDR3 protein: CASSPLGGALEQYF; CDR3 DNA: TGTGCCAGCAGCCCCTTGGGGGGAGCCCTCGAGCAGTACTTC
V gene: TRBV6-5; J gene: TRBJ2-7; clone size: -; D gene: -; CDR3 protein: CASSYGQEFYEQYF; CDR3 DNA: TGTGCCAGCAGTTACGGGCAGGAGTTCTACGAGCAGTACTTC
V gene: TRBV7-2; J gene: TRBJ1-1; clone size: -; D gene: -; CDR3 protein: CASSNPGVGEAFF; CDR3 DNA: TGTGCCAGCAGCAACCCAGGGGTTGGTGAAGCTTTCTTT
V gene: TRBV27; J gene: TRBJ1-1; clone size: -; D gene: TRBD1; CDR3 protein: CASSFRDRGTEAFF; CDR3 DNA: TGTGCCAGCAGTTTCCGGGACAGGGGTACTGAAGCTTTCTTT
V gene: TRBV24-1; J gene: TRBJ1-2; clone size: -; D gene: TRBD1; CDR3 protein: CATSDRQGYYGYTF; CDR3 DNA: TGTGCCACCAGTGATCGACAGGGCTATTATGGCTACACCTTC
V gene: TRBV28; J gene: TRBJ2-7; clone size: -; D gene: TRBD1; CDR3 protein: CASRGTGGFNEQYF; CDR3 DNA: TGTGCCAGCAGAGGGACAGGGGGCTTCAACGAGCAGTACTTC
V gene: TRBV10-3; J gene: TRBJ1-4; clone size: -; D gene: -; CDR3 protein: CAISEGATNEKLFF; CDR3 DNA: TGTGCCATCAGTGAAGGTGCAACTAATGAAAAACTGTTTTTT
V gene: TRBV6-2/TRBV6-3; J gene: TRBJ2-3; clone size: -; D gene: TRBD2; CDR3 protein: CASSASGGRPDTQYF; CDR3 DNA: TGTGCCAGCAGTGCTAGCGGGGGACGGCCAGATACGCAGTATTTT
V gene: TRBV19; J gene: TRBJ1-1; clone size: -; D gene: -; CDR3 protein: CASSMVRGSGMNTEAFF; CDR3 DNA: TGTGCCAGTAGTATGGTTCGCGGTTCAGGAATGAACACTGAAGCTTTCTTT
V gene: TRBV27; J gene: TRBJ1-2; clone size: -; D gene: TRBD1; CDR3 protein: CASLDRTYGYTF; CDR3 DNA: TGTGCCAGCTTGGACAGGACGTATGGCTACACCTTC
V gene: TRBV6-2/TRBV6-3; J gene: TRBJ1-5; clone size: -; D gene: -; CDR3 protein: CASSYGPSGASNQPQHF; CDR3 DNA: TGTGCCAGCAGTTACGGGCCTTCTGGAGCAAGCAATCAGCCCCAGCATTTT
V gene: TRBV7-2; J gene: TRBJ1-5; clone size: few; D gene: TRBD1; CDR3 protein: CASSSDRDGNQPQHF; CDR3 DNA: TGTGCCAGCAGCTCCGACAGGGACGGCAATCAGCCCCAGCATTTT
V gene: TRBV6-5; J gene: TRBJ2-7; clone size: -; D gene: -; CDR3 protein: CASSSGQNYEQYF; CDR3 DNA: TGTGCCAGCAGCTCTGGACAGAACTACGAGCAGTACTTC
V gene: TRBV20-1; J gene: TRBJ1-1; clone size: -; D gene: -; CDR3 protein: CSAPKDTEAFF; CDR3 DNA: TGCAGTGCGCCAAAGGACACTGAAGCTTTCTTT
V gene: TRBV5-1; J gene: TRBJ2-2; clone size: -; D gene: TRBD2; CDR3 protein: CASSLTAGVTGELFF; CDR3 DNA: TGCGCCAGCAGCTTAACCGCGGGGGTCACCGGGGAGCTGTTTTTT
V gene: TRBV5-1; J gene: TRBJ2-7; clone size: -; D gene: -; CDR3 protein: CASSPGRSNEQYF; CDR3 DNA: TGCGCCAGCAGCCCGGGCCGCAGCAACGAGCAGTACTTC
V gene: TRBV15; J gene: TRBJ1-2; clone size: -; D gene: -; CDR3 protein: CATSNRWGALGYTF; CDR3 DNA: TGTGCCACCAGCAACAGGTGGGGGGCGCTTGGCTACACCTTC
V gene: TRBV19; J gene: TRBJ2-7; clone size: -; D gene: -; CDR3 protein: CASSMEGGGTYEQYF; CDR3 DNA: TGTGCCAGTAGTATGGAGGGTGGCGGTACTTACGAGCAGTACTTC
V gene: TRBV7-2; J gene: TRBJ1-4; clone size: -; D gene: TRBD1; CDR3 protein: CASSLSGTGDEKLFF; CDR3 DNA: TGTGCCAGCAGCTTATCGGGGACAGGCGATGAAAAACTGTTTTTT
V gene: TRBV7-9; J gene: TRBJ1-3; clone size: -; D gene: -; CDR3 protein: CASSLGSDARRNTIYF; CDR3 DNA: TGTGCCAGCAGCTTAGGGTCGGACGCACGTAGAAACACCATATATTTT
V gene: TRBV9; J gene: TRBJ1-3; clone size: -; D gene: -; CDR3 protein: CASSVAQGTAGNTIYF; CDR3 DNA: TGTGCCAGCAGCGTAGCGCAGGGCACGGCGGGAAACACCATATATTTT
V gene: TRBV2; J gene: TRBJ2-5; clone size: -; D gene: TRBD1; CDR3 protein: CASIEIRDREQETQYF; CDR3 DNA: TGTGCCAGCATCGAAATCCGGGACAGGGAACAAGAGACCCAGTACTTC
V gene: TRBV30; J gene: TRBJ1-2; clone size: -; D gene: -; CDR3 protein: CAWSFRDFYTF; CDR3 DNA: TGTGCCTGGAGTTTCCGGGATTTCTACACCTTC
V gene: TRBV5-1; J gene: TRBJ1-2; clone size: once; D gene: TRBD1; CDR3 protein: CASSFTGGDGYTF; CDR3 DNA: TGCGCCAGCAGCTTTACAGGGGGCGATGGCTACACCTTC
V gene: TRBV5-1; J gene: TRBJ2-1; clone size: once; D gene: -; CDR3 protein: CASSFGQGSNEQFF; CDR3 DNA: TGCGCCAGCAGCTTTGGTCAGGGTTCCAATGAGCAGTTCTTC
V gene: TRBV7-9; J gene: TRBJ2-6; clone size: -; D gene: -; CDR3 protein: CASSFNRELAGANVLTF; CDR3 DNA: TGTGCCAGCAGCTTCAACAGGGAACTGGCTGGGGCCAACGTCCTGACTTTC
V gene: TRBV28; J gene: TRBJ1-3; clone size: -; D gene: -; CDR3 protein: CATTRGVASGNTIYF; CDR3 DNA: TGTGCCACCACAAGGGGGGTCGCTTCTGGAAACACCATATATTTT
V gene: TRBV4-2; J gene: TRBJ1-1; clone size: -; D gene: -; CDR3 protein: CASSQGSWAQGGGYTEAFF; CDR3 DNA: TGTGCCAGCAGCCAAGGGTCCTGGGCGCAGGGAGGAGGGTACACTGAAGCTTTCTTT
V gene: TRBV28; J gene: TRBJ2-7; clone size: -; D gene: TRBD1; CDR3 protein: CASSFDRGIPYF; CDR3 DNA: TGTGCCAGCAGTTTTGACAGGGGGATTCCGTACTTC
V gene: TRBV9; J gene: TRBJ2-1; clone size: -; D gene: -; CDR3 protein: CASSPSGSLRGYNEQFF; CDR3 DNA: TGTGCCAGCAGCCCCAGCGGCTCCCTCCGGGGATACAATGAGCAGTTCTTC
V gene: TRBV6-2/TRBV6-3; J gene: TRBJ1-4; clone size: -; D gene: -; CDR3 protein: CASSSTGLLNEKLFF; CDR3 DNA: TGTGCCAGCAGTTCAACAGGACTCCTTAATGAAAAACTGTTTTTT
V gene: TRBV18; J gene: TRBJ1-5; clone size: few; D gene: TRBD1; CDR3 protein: CASSPRQGQSGAQHF; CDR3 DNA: TGTGCCAGCTCACCAAGGCAGGGACAGTCGGGGGCCCAGCATTTT
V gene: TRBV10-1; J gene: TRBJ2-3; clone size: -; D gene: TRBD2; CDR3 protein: CASSEGLAGVTDTQYF; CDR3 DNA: TGCGCCAGCAGTGAGGGTTTAGCGGGAGTGACAGATACGCAGTATTTT
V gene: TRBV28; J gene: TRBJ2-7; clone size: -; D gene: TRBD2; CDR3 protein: CASSSGAGGAGYEQYF; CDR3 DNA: TGTGCCAGCAGTTCAGGTGCGGGGGGGGCAGGCTACGAGCAGTACTTC
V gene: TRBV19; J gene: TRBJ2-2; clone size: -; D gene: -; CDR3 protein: CASSIGGTGELFF; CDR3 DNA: TGTGCCAGTAGTATCGGAGGAACCGGGGAGCTGTTTTTT
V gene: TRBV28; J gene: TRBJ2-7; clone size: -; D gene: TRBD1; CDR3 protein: CASSLFQGAREQYF; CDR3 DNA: TGTGCCAGCAGTTTATTCCAGGGGGCGAGGGAGCAGTACTTC
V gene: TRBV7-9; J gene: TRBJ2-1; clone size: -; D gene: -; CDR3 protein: CASSPLEREQFF; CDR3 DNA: TGTGCCAGCAGTCCCCTGGAGCGTGAGCAGTTCTTC
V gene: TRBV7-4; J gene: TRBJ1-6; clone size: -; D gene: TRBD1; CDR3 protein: CASSWYRDRHRGDSPLHF; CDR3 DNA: TGTGCCAGCAGCTGGTACCGGGACAGACATAGGGGGGATTCACCCCTCCACTTT
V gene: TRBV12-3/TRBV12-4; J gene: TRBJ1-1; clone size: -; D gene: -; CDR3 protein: CASSRQHTEAFF; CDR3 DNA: TGTGCCAGCAGTCGACAGCACACTGAAGCTTTCTTT
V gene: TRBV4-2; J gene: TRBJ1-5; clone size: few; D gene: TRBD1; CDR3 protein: CASSQDGQGAGQPQHF; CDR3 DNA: TGTGCCAGCAGCCAAGATGGGCAGGGGGCAGGGCAGCCCCAGCATTTT
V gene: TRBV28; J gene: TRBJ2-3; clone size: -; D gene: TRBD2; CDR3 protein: CACNPRRGGRTQYF; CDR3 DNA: TGTGCCTGCAACCCGAGGCGGGGGGGACGGACGCAGTATTTT
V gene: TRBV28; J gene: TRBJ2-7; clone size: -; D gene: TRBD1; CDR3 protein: CASRPGDRVDHEQYF; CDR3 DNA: TGTGCCAGCAGGCCGGGGGACAGGGTTGATCACGAGCAGTACTTC
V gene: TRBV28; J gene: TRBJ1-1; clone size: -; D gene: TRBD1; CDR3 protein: CASSSGQVTNTEAFF; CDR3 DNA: TGTGCCAGCAGTTCAGGACAGGTGACGAACACTGAAGCTTTCTTT
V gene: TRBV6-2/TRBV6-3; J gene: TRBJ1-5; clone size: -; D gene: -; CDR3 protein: CASSQGSQPQHF; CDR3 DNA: TGTGCCAGCAGCCAGGGTAGTCAGCCCCAGCATTTT
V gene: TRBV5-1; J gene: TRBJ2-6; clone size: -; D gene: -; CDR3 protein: CASSLAGRVGSNSGANVLTF; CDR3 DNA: TGCGCCAGCAGCTTGGCCGGACGCGTTGGCTCAAACTCTGGGGCCAACGTCCTGACTTTC
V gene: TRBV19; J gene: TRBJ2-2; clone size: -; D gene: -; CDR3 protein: CASSLRTTGGELFF; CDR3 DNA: TGTGCCAGTAGCTTACGGACAACCGGCGGGGAGCTGTTTTTT
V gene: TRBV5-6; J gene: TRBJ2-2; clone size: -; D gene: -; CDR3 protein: CASRTVGSGELFF; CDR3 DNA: TGTGCCAGCAGGACAGTCGGGTCAGGGGAGCTGTTTTTT
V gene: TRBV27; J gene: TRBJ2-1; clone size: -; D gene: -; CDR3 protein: CASSYRGSYNEQFF; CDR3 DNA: TGTGCCAGCTCTTACCGAGGCTCCTACAATGAGCAGTTCTTC